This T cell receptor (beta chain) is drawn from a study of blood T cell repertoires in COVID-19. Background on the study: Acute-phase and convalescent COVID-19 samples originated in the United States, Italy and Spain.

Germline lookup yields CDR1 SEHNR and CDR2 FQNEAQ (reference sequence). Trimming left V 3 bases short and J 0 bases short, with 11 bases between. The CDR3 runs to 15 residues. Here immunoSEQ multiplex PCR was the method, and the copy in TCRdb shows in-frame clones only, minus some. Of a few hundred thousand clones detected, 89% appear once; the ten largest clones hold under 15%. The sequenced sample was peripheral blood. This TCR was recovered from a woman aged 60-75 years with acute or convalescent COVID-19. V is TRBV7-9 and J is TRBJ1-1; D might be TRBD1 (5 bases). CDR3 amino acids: CASSFQRQLNTEAFF. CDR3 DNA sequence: TGTGCCAGCAGCTTTCAGCGACAGTTGAACACTGAAGCTTTCTTT.